This T cell receptor (beta chain) derives from a study of CD8+ T cells in alopecia areata. As for the study in general: Percent of scalp involved defined treated patients' severity scores.

Study-wide results and limits: TCR sharing was clearer in mice than between patients, perhaps partly owing to patient HLA diversity. Sequencing of scalp samples also includes resident alphabeta T cells from normal skin.

It was cDNA, reverse transcribed from extracted RNA, that served as the sequencing template. Clones were read by immunoSEQ multiplex PCR, and TCRdb kept only the in-frame ones, dropping some. The table lists some 200,000 clones, roughly 64% of them singletons. Treatment described: oral pan-JAK inhibitor, 5-10 mg twice daily. This CDR3 comprises 15 residues. Trimming stripped 3 bases from V and 1 base from J, with 10 bases between. Germline CDR1 reads LNHNV; CDR2 reads YYDKDF (reference sequence). The table lists this clone with a few counts. Its antigen is as yet unknown. Source: CD8+ T cells sorted from blood, taken at week 24, from a patient treated with tofacitinib. The clonotype was recovered from a human donor with alopecia areata. The chain couples TRBV15 to TRBJ1-5; D is perhaps TRBD1 (6 bases). The CDR3 sequence is CATSRQGSSNQPQHF. CDR3 nucleotide sequence: TGTGCCACCAGCAGGCAGGGGTCGAGCAATCAGCCCCAGCATTTT.